This T cell receptor beta chain was identified during a study of early T cells in non-severe SARS-CoV-2 infection. The J segment lost 7 bases and the V segment lost 6 bases, leaving 9 bases of the junction unmatched. The germline gives CDR1 DFQATT, CDR2 SNEGSKA (reference sequence). The CDR3 is made up of 13 amino acids. Unique molecular identifiers were affixed to single, distinct cDNA molecules. TCRdb re-called the 5' RACE reads through MiXCR, storing one row per CDR3 protein. The sample holds 68,000 or so distinct CDR3 sequences, less than 15% seen once. The TCR comes from an adult who was a healthcare worker with PCR-confirmed SARS-CoV-2 infection or an uninfected control (not recorded which). The genes are TRBV20-1 and TRBJ1-1; 9 nucleotides align to TRBD1. The sample taken for sequencing was whole blood. This CDR3 is CSAPGQGFLEAFF. The CDR3, as DNA: TGCAGTGCCCCGGGACAGGGATTTCTTGAAGCTTTCTTT.